Listed below are T cell receptor beta chains from one sample, sequenced in a study of regulatory T cells in long-lasting Graves disease. MiXCR, applied by TCRdb to the multiplex PCR reads, yields one record per CDR3 protein. The sample holds 400,000 to 500,000 distinct CDR3 sequences, 15% seen once. The data also belong to a second study, concerning T cells in Graves' hyperthyroidism and ophthalmopathy.

Sequenced here: peripheral blood mononuclear cells (PBMCs), sampled at new diagnosis, from a patient treated with antithyroid drugs. These receptor sequences come from a woman between 40 and 50 years old with Graves disease. CDR3s include the opening cysteine and the closing phenylalanine or tryptophan. A D gene is named only where the DNA matches it firmly. Where a row states a size, it is once, few, many or the class of an expanded clone; other rows omit it.

abundance,j_gene,d_gene,v_gene,CDR3aa,CDR3nt
.,TRBJ2-3,.,TRBV20-1,CSAESRLTVSTDTQYF,TGCAGTGCTGAATCGAGGTTGACTGTTTCCACAGATACGCAGTATTTT
many,TRBJ2-7,.,TRBV4-1,CASSPTENTREQYF,TGCGCCAGCAGCCCCACAGAGAATACTAGAGAGCAGTACTTC
many,TRBJ2-1,.,TRBV12-3/TRBV12-4,CASSRGTVNEQFF,TGTGCCAGCAGCCGTGGGACCGTAAATGAGCAGTTCTTC
many,TRBJ1-2,TRBD1,TRBV12-3/TRBV12-4,CASSPGQGFFAYTF,TGTGCCAGCAGCCCTGGACAGGGTTTTTTTGCGTACACCTTC
few,TRBJ2-7,.,TRBV7-9,CASSLGEFSGPPYEQYF,TGTGCCAGCAGCTTAGGGGAGTTTAGCGGCCCACCCTACGAGCAGTACTTC
many,TRBJ2-2,.,TRBV27,CASSFAGVGGELFF,TGTGCCAGCAGTTTCGCAGGGGTCGGCGGGGAGCTGTTTTTT
many,TRBJ2-5,TRBD1,TRBV5-6,CASSLAAGGVTQYF,TGTGCCAGCAGCTTGGCGGCAGGGGGAGTGACCCAGTACTTC
many,TRBJ2-7,.,TRBV2,CASRRQTYEQYF,TGTGCCAGCAGGAGACAGACCTACGAGCAGTACTTC
many,TRBJ1-2,.,TRBV18,CASSDNYGYTF,TGTGCCAGCTCAGATAACTATGGCTACACCTTC
many,TRBJ2-4,TRBD2,TRBV24-1,CATLAGGAKNIQYF,TGTGCCACGCTAGCGGGAGGTGCCAAAAACATTCAGTACTTC
.,TRBJ2-7,.,TRBV11-3,CASGSSAGGAYEQYF,TGTGCCAGCGGATCATCCGCAGGGGGGGCCTACGAGCAGTACTTC
.,TRBJ2-2,TRBD2,TRBV12-3/TRBV12-4,CASSELGRGSNTGELFF,TGTGCCAGCAGTGAATTGGGGAGGGGATCGAACACCGGGGAGCTGTTTTTT
many,TRBJ1-2,.,TRBV20-1,CSARVGGISGYTF,TGCAGTGCTAGAGTAGGCGGGATCTCTGGCTACACCTTC
.,TRBJ2-3,.,TRBV29-1,CSVEVSVNTQYF,TGCAGCGTTGAAGTATCGGTGAATACGCAGTATTTT